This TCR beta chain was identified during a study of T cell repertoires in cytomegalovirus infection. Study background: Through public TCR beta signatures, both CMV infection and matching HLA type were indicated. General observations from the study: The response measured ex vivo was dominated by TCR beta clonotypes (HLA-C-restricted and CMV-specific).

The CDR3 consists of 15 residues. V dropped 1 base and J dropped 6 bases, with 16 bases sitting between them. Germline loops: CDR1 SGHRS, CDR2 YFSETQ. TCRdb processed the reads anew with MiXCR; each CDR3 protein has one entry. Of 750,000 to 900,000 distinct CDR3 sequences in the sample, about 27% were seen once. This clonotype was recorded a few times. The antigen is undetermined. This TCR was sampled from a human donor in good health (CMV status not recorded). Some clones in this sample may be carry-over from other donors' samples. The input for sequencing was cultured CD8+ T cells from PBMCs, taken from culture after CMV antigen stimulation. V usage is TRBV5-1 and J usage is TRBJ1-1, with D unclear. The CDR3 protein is CASSLSAGEGSEAFF. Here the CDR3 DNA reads TGCGCCAGCAGCTTGAGCGCTGGGGAAGGCTCTGAAGCTTTCTTT.